The clone carrying this T cell receptor (beta chain) was observed at least ten times. What it binds is unknown. These data belong to a study of CD8 T cells in ankylosing spondylitis. Notes on the study in general: Clones tied to disease were said to be significantly enriched in matched ankylosing spondylitis synovial fluid.

TCRdb re-called the 5' RACE reads with MiXCR, one entry per CDR3 protein. The sample includes more than 95,000 distinct CDR3 sequences, about 8.6% of them seen just once. Germline V gene lookup returns CDR1 SGHAT and CDR2 FQNNGV. The CDR3 is 15 amino acids. The V gene end was trimmed by 5 bases and the J gene end by 2 bases; junction bases not matched to a gene: 5. The sequence came from a male donor with ankylosing spondylitis or in good health (not recorded which). The source material was blood, either unsorted or a sorted T cell fraction (not recorded which). V and J are TRBV11-2 and TRBJ2-1, with 8 bases lining up with TRBD1. The chain's CDR3 is CASSPDRGAYNEQFF. CDR3 DNA: TGTGCCAGCAGCCCAGACAGGGGAGCCTACAATGAGCAGTTCTTC.